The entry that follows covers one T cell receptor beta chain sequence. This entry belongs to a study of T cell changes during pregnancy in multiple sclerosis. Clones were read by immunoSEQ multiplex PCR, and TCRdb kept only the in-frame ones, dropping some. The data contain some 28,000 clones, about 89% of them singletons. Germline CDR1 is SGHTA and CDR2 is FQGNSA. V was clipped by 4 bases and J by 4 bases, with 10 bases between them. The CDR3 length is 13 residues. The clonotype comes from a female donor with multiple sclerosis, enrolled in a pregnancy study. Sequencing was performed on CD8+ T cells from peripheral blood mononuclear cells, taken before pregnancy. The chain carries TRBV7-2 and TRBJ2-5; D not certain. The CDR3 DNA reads TGTGCCAGCAGCTCCGACTCCCTAGAGACCCAGTACTTC. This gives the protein CASSSDSLETQYF.